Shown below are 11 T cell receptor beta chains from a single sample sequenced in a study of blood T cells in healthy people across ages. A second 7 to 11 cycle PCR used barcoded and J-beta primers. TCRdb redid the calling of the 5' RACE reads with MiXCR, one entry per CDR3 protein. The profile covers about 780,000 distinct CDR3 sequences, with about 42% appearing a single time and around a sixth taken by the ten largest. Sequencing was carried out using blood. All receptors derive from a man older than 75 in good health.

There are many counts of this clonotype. The chain's CDR3 is CASSRNRGYEQYF. The CDR3, as DNA: TGCGCCAGCAGCCGCAACAGGGGGTACGAGCAGTACTTC. The V and J genes are TRBV5-1 and TRBJ2-7; 8 nucleotides match TRBD1. With 4 bases clipped from V and 4 bases from J, the junction kept 4 bases outside the gene matches. There are 13 residues in the CDR3. The V gene's germline CDR1 is SGHRS and CDR2 YFSETQ.

The CDR3: CASSLSGAQGSETQFF. The CDR3 DNA reads TGTGCCAGCAGCTTGTCTGGAGCGCAGGGATCAGAGACCCAGTTCTTC. The V gene is TRBV13, the J gene TRBJ2-1, with D perhaps TRBD1 (5 bases). The length of the CDR3 is 16 residues. Trimming pared 3 bases from V and 13 bases from J, leaving 25 bases between. CDR1 PRHDT and CDR2 FYEKMQ come from the germline V gene (reference sequence).

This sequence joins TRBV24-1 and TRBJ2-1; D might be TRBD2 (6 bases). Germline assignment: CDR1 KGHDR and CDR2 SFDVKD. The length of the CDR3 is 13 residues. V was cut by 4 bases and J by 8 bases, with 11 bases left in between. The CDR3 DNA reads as TGTGCCACCAGTGAGGGGACTCGGGATGAGCAGTTCTTC. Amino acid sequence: CATSEGTRDEQFF.

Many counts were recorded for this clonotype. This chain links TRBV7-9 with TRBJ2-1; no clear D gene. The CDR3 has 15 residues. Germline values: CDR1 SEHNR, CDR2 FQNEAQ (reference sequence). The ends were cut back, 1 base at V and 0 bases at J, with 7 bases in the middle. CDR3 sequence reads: CASSLEASSYNEQFF. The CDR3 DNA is TGTGCCAGCAGCTTAGAGGCTAGCTCCTACAATGAGCAGTTCTTC.

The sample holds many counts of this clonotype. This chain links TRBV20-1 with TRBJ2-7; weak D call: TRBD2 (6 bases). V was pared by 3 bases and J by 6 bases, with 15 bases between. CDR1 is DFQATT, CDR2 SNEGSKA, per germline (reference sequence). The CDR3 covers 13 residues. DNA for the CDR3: TGCAGTGCTAGGGTCGGGAGTTGGTCCGAGCAGTACTTC. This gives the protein CSARVGSWSEQYF.

The CDR3 coding sequence is TGTGCCATCGGGGGTGCGGGACAGGGGGACTACGAGCAGTACTTC. This encodes CAIGGAGQGDYEQYF. The J gene is TRBJ2-7, the V gene TRBV10-3; TRBD1 matches at 11 bases. Germline-derived CDR1 and CDR2 are ENHRY and SYGVKD. Losses at the gene ends were 8 bases for V and 3 bases for J; bases not matched to a gene: 9. The CDR3 is 15 residues long.

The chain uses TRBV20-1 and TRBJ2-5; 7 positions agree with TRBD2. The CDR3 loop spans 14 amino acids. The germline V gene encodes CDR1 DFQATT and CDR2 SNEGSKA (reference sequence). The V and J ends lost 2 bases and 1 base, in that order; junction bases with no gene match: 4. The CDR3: CSARRPGGQETQYF. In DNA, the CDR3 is TGCAGTGCTAGACGGCCGGGAGGCCAAGAGACCCAGTACTTC.

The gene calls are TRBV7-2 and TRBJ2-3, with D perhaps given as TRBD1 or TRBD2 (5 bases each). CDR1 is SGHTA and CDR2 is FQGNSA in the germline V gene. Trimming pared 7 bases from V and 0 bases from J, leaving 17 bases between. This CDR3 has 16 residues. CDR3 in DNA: TGTGCCAGCACTGGGGGAGCGAGCACTAGCACAGATACGCAGTATTTT. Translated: CASTGGASTSTDTQYF.

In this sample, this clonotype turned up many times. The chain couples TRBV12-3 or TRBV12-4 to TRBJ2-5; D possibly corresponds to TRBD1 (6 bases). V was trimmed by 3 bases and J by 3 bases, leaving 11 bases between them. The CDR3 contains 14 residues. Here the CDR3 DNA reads TGTGCCAGCAGTTTTCTGGACAGAAAAGAGACCCAGTACTTC. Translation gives CASSFLDRKETQYF.

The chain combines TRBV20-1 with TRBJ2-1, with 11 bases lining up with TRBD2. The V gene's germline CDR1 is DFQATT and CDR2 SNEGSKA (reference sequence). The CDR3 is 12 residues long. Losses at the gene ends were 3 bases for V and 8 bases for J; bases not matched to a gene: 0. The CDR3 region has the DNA TGCAGTGCTAGGGGACTAGCGGATGAGCAGTTCTTC. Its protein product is CSARGLADEQFF.

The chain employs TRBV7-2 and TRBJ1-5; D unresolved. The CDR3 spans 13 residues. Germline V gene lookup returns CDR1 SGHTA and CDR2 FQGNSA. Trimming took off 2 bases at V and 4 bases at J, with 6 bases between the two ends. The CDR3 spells CASSLRQNQPQHF. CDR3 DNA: TGTGCCAGCAGCTTACGGCAAAATCAGCCCCAGCATTTT.